The TCR beta chain under discussion was sequenced for a study of OX40 agonist ivuxolimab in advanced cancers. This table comes from immunoSEQ multiplex PCR, and its TCRdb copy is limited to in-frame clones, with some not included. The top ten hold approximately 2.3% of the sample, which has tens of thousands of clones, approximately 85% seen once. This CDR3 has 14 residues. J gave up 4 bases and V 4 bases, and 5 bases lay outside the gene matches. Germline CDR1 is SGHRS and CDR2 is YFSETQ. This chain joins TRBV5-1 and TRBJ1-5, with 7 bases identical to TRBD1. This receptor was identified in an adult with an advanced solid tumor such as melanoma, head and neck, liver or kidney cancer. Specimen: CD4+ or CD8+ T cells sorted from blood, collected in a trial of the OX40 agonist ivuxolimab. CDR3 DNA sequence: TGCGCCAGCAGCCTAGGGACAGAAAATCAGCCCCAGCATTTT. Protein product: CASSLGTENQPQHF.